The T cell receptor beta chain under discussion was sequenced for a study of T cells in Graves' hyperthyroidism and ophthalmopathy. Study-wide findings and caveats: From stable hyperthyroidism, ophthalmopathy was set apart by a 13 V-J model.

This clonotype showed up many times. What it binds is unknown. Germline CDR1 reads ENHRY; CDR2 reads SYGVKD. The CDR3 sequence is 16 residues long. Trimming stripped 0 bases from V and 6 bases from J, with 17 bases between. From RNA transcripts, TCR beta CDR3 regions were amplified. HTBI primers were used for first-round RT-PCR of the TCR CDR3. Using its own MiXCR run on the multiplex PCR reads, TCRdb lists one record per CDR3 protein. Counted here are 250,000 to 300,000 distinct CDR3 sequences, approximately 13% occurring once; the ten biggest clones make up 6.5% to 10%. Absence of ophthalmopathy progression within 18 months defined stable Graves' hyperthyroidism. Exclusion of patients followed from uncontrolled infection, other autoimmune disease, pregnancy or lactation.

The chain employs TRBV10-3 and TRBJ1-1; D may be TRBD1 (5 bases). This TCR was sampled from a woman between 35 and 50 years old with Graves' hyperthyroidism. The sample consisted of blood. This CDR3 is CAISESATESRAEAFF. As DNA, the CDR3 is TGTGCCATCAGTGAGTCCGCGACAGAGAGTCGCGCTGAAGCTTTCTTT.